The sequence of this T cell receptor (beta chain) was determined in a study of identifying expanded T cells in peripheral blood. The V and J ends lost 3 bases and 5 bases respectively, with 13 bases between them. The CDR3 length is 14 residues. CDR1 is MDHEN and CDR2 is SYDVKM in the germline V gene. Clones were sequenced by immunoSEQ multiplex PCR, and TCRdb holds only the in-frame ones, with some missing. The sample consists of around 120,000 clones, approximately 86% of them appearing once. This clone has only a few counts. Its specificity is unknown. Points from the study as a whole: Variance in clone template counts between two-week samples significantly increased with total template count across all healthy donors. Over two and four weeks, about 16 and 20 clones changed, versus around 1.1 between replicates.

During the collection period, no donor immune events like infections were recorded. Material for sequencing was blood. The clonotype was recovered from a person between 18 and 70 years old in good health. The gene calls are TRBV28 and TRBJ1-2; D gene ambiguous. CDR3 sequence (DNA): TGTGCCAGCAGTTTGAACACAAGAGCATATGGCTACACCTTC. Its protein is CASSLNTRAYGYTF.